This T cell receptor (beta chain) appears in the sequencing data of a study of T cell responses to AZD1222 COVID-19 vaccine. The ends lost 3 bases at V and 6 bases at J; junction bases unmatched: 14. The germline gives CDR1 MDHEN, CDR2 SYDVKM. The CDR3 consists of 19 residues. TCRdb's copy holds only in-frame clones and misses some; the assay was immunoSEQ multiplex PCR. The sample lists 100,000 to 150,000 clones, about nine tenths seen once, with 4% to 5.5% in the top ten. The sample was peripheral blood, taken on day 0 of MenACWY control vaccination. The chain combines TRBV28 with TRBJ2-1; 13 bases match TRBD2. This TCR came from an adult in good health. The CDR3 spells CASSFSGLAGPRGPNEQFF. The DNA for the CDR3 is TGTGCCAGCAGTTTCTCGGGACTAGCGGGACCTAGAGGTCCCAATGAGCAGTTCTTC. The whole variable domain, remainder taken from reference TRBV28 and TRBJ2-1, is DVKVTQSSRYLVKRTGEKVFLECVQDMDHENMFWYRQDPGLGLRLIYFSYDVKMKEKGDIPEGYSVSREKKERFSLILESASTNQTSMYLCASSFSGLAGPRGPNEQFFGPGTRLTVL.